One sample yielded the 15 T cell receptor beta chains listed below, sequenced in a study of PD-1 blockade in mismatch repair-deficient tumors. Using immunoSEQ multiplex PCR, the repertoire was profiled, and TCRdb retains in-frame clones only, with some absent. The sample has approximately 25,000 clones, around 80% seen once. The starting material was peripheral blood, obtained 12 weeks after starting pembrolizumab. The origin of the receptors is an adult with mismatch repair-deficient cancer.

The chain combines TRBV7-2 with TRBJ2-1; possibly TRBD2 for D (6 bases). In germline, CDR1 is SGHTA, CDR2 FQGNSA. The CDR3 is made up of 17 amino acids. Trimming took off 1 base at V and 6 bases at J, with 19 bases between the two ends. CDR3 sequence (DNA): TGTGCCAGCAGCTTAGGAGGGGAGCGGGTCGTACCCAATGAGCAGTTCTTC. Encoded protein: CASSLGGERVVPNEQFF.

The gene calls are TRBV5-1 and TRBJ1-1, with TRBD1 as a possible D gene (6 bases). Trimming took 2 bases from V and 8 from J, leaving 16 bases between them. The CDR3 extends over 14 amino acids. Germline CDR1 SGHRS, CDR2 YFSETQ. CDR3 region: CASSFRGGEVEAFF. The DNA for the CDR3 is TGCGCCAGCAGCTTCCGCGGGGGCGAGGTCGAAGCTTTCTTT.

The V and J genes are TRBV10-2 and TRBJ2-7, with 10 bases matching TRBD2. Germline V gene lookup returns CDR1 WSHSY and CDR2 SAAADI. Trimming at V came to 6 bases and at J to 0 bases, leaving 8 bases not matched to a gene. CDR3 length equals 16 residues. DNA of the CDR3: TGCGCCAGCAGGAGGATTACTAGCGGGGCCTCCTACGAGCAGTACTTC. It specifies CASRRITSGASYEQYF.

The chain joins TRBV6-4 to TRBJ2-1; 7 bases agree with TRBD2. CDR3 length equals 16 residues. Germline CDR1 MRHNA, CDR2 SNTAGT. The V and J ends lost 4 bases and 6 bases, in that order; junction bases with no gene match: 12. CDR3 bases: TGTGCCAGCAGTGTCGTGAGCGGGAAGCCATTCAATGAGCAGTTCTTC. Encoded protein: CASSVVSGKPFNEQFF.

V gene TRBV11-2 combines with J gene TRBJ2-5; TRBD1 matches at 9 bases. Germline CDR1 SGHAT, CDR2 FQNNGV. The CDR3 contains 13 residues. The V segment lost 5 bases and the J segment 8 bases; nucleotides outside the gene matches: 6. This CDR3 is CASSAGTGKTQYF. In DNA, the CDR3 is TGTGCCAGCAGCGCCGGGACAGGGAAAACCCAGTACTTC.

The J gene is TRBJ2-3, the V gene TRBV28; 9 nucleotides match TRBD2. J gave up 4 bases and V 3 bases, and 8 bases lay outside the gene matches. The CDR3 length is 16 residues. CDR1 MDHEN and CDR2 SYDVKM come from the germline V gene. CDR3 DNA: TGTGCCAGCAGTTTTCCGGGACTAGCCTACTCAGATACGCAGTATTTT. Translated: CASSFPGLAYSDTQYF.

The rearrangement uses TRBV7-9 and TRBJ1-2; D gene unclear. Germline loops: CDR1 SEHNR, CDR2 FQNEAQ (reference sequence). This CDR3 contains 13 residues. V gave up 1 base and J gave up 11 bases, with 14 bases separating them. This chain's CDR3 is CASSLGPRFGYTF. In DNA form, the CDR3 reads TGTGCCAGCAGCTTAGGCCCACGCTTTGGTTACACCTTC.

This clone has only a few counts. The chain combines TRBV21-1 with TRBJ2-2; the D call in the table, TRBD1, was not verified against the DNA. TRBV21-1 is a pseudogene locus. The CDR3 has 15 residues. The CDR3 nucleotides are TGTGCCAGCAGCAAAATCCGGACAGGGAACGGGGAGCTGTTTTTT. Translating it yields CASSKIRTGNGELFF.

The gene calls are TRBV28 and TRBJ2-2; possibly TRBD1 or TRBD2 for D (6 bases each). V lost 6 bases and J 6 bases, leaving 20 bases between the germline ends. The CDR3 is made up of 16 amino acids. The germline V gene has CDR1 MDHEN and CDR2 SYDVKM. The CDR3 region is CASRTASWGASGELFF. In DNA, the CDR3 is TGTGCCAGCAGGACAGCCTCTTGGGGGGCGTCCGGGGAGCTGTTTTTT. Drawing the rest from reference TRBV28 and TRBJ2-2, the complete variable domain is DVKVTQSSRYLVKRTGEKVFLECVQDMDHENMFWYRQDPGLGLRLIYFSYDVKMKEKGDIPEGYSVSREKKERFSLILESASTNQTSMYLCASRTASWGASGELFFGEGSRLTVL.

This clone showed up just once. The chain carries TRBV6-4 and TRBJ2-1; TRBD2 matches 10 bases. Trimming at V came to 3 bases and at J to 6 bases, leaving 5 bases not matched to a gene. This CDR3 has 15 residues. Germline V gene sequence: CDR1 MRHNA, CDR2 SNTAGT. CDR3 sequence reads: CASSERLAGANEQFF. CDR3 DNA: TGTGCCAGCAGTGAAAGGCTAGCGGGAGCCAATGAGCAGTTCTTC.

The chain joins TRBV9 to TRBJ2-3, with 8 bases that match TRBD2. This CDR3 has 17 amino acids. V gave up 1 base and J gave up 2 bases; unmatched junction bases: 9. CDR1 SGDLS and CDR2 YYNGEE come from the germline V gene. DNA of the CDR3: TGTGCCAGCAGCGTACATCCTAGCGGGCAAATCACAGATACGCAGTATTTT. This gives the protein CASSVHPSGQITDTQYF.

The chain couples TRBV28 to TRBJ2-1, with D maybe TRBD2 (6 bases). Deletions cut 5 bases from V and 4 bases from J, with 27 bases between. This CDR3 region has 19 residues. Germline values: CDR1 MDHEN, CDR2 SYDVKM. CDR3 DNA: TGTGCCAGCAGTCACAAACGAAGGGGATCCGGGGGAGGTTACAATGAGCAGTTCTTC. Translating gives CASSHKRRGSGGGYNEQFF.

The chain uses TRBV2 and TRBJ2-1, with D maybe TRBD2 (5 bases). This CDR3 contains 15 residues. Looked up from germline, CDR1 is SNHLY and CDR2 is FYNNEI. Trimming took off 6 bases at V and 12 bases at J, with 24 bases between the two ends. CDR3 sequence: CASSNQIDGILGQFF. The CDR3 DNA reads TGTGCCAGCAGCAATCAAATTGACGGTATACTAGGGCAGTTCTTC.

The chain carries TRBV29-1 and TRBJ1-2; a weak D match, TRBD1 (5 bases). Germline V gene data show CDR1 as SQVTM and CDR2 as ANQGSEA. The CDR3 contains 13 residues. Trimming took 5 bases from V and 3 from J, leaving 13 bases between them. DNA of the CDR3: TGCAGCGTTCCAAGGGGATTGCACTATGGCTACACCTTC. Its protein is CSVPRGLHYGYTF. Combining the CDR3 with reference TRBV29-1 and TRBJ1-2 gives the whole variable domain SAVISQKPSRDICQRGTSLTIQCQVDSQVTMMFWYRQQPGQSLTLIATANQGSEATYESGFVIDKFPISRPNLTFSTLTVSNMSPEDSSIYLCSVPRGLHYGYTFGSGTRLTVV.

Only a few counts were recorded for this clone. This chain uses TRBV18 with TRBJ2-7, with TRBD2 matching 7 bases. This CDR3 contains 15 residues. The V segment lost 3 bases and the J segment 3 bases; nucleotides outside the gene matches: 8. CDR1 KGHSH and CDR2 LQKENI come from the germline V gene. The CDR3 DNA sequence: TGTGCCAGCTCACCGGGGTTTGGCGGGAGCTACGAGCAGTACTTC. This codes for CASSPGFGGSYEQYF. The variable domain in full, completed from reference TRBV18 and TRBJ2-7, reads NAGVMQNPRHLVRRRGQEARLRCSPMKGHSHVYWYRQLPEEGLKFMVYLQKENIIDESGMPKERFSAEFPKEGPSILRIQQVVRGDSAAYFCASSPGFGGSYEQYFGPGTRLTVT.